This T cell receptor (beta chain) emerged from a study of T cells in Graves' hyperthyroidism and ophthalmopathy. From RNA transcripts, TCR beta CDR3 regions were amplified. In the first-round RT-PCR of the TCR CDR3, the HTBI primer set was used. TCRdb itself ran the multiplex PCR reads through MiXCR, one entry per CDR3 protein. Seen here are 750,000 to 900,000 distinct CDR3 sequences, approximately 40% observed once, and the top ten hold 7% to 10%. Many counts were recorded for this clonotype. V lost 4 bases to trimming and J lost 1 base, with 7 bases between them. Looked up from germline, CDR1 is SQVTM and CDR2 is ANQGSEA. This CDR3 spans 12 amino acids. Orbital computed tomography and thyroid ultrasound, together with serum TRAb and thyroxine and clinical symptoms, were used for diagnoses.

The clonotype was recovered from a man aged 18 to 29 with Graves' hyperthyroidism. The V gene is TRBV29-1, the J gene TRBJ1-1; D gene uncertain. The sample was blood. The CDR3 DNA sequence: TGCAGCGTTGGTAGGTCGAACACTGAAGCTTTCTTT. Protein product: CSVGRSNTEAFF.